This T cell receptor (beta chain) appears in the sequencing data of a study of TIL therapy for anti-PD-1-resistant metastatic lung cancer. Turning to the study itself: Tumors had a median PD-L1 proportion score of roughly 5.7%. Half of patients were current or former smokers. Study-wide findings and caveats: Infused TIL clonotypes partially replaced the baseline blood repertoire, then decayed over months.

The CDR3 runs to 18 residues. In germline, CDR1 is LNHNV, CDR2 YYDKDF (reference sequence). Trimming took off 5 bases at V and 1 base at J, with 20 bases between the two ends. Sequencing used immunoSEQ v3. Survey-level samples got approximately 1.8 million read pairs; deep-level samples got about 5-6 million. The protocol was immunoSEQ multiplex PCR, while the TCRdb copy is restricted to in-frame clones and leaves out a portion. The sample holds tens of thousands of clones, roughly 69% seen once. Described time point: pre-treatment sample, taken before nivolumab and TIL therapy. To note about this clone: Its specificity is not known.

The material sequenced was blood, taken at baseline. The chain recombines TRBV15 with TRBJ1-4; D ambiguous. This TCR was recovered from a person between 25 and 80 years old with non-small cell lung cancer. The CDR3 DNA reads as TGTGCCACCAGCTCCCGGCCCTCCACCGCTGAAACTAATGAAAAACTGTTTTTT. This codes for CATSSRPSTAETNEKLFF. Filled out from reference TRBV15 and TRBJ1-4, the complete variable domain reads DAMVIQNPRYQVTQFGKPVTLSCSQTLNHNVMYWYQQKSSQAPKLLFHYYDKDFNNEADTPDNFQSRRPNTSFCFLDIRSPGLGDTAMYLCATSSRPSTAETNEKLFFGSGTQLSVL.